The following is a T cell receptor beta chain sequence with its context. The antigen remains undetermined. Libraries were prepared by immunoSEQ multiplex PCR; TCRdb keeps only in-frame clonotypes and omits some of them. This sample has roughly 100,000 clones, with roughly 96% found just once. This record belongs to a study of siplizumab effects on memory and regulatory T cells. The CDR3 covers 13 residues. CDR1 KGHSH and CDR2 LQKENI come from the germline V gene. V gave up 3 bases and J gave up 0 bases, with 3 bases separating them. Notes on the study in general: Alloreactive sequences tracing back to unstimulated CD4+ memory cells fell significantly with siplizumab.

The sequence was obtained from a human donor in good health. The source material was naive CD4+ T cells sorted from blood. The V call is TRBV18, the J call TRBJ1-3; D is unresolved. The DNA for the CDR3 is TGTGCCAGCTCACCCAGCTCTGGAAACACCATATATTTT. Protein: CASSPSSGNTIYF.